A selection of T cell receptor beta chains follows, all from one sample in a study of blood T cell repertoires in COVID-19. TCRdb's copy holds only in-frame clones and misses some; the assay was immunoSEQ multiplex PCR. This sample carries about 160,000 clones, about 86% of them seen once, and the ten largest clones take roughly 18%. The sequencing input was peripheral blood. These receptors were collected from an elderly woman with acute or convalescent COVID-19. The CDR3 runs from the conserved cysteine through the conserved F or W. The order of the fields is CDR3 protein, CDR3 DNA, V gene, clone size, D gene, J gene. D genes are given only for firm matches. Expanded clones are given a class, and other clones once, few, many or no size at all.

CASSQNQREAYEQYF	TGTGCCAGCAGCCAAAATCAGCGGGAGGCCTACGAGCAGTACTTC	TRBV4-2	-	TRBD2	TRBJ2-7
CASSTTGLVQPQHF	TGTGCCAGTAGTACAACAGGGTTGGTTCAGCCCCAGCATTTT	TRBV19	-	-	TRBJ1-5
CASSLETSGGTDTQYF	TGCGCCAGCAGCTTGGAGACTAGCGGGGGCACAGATACGCAGTATTTT	TRBV5-1	-	TRBD2	TRBJ2-3
CASSYRPGQNTGELFF	TGTGCCAGCAGCTACAGGCCGGGACAGAACACCGGGGAGCTGTTTTTT	TRBV7-3	-	-	TRBJ2-2
CASSRGQTTNEKLFF	TGCGCCAGCAGCCGGGGACAGACAACTAATGAAAAACTGTTTTTT	TRBV5-1	-	TRBD1	TRBJ1-4
CASSQGAQETQYF	TGTGCCAGCAGCCAGGGGGCACAAGAGACCCAGTACTTC	TRBV12-3/TRBV12-4	-	TRBD1	TRBJ2-5
CAISRGEGRNEQYF	TGTGCCATCAGTCGGGGGGAGGGGAGAAACGAGCAGTACTTC	TRBV10-3	-	TRBD2	TRBJ2-7
CASSMVAGFGRNTEAFF	TGTGCCAGTAGTATGGTGGCAGGGTTTGGCCGGAACACTGAAGCTTTCTTT	TRBV19	-	-	TRBJ1-1
CASSRGLAGGYEQYF	TGTGCCAGCAGCCGAGGACTAGCGGGGGGGTACGAGCAGTACTTC	TRBV7-8	-	TRBD2	TRBJ2-7
CASSSGTSLKDTQYF	TGTGCCAGCAGCTCCGGGACTAGTCTAAAGGATACGCAGTATTTT	TRBV5-5	-	TRBD2	TRBJ2-3
CASPSAGGPDNEQFF	TGTGCCAGCCCGAGCGCGGGAGGGCCTGACAATGAGCAGTTCTTC	TRBV18	-	TRBD2	TRBJ2-1
CASSHRASGRTDTQYF	TGTGCCAGCAGCCATAGGGCTAGCGGGAGAACAGATACGCAGTATTTT	TRBV14	many	TRBD2	TRBJ2-3
CASRPRGERTGELFF	TGTGCCAGCCGCCCTCGGGGAGAGAGGACCGGGGAGCTGTTTTTT	TRBV28	-	-	TRBJ2-2
CSVDYSGRAGDTQYF	TGCAGCGTTGATTATAGCGGGAGGGCCGGAGATACGCAGTATTTT	TRBV29-1	-	TRBD2	TRBJ2-3
CASRGWEGGDTEAFF	TGTGCCAGCAGGGGCTGGGAAGGGGGGGACACTGAAGCTTTCTTT	TRBV2	-	-	TRBJ1-1
CAISPTYNEQFF	TGTGCCATCAGTCCCACCTACAATGAGCAGTTCTTC	TRBV10-3	-	-	TRBJ2-1
CSVPGLQVATDTQYF	TGCAGCGTTCCGGGACTCCAAGTAGCCACAGATACGCAGTATTTT	TRBV29-1	-	-	TRBJ2-3
CASSPYPGQGRVQPQHF	TGTGCCAGCAGTCCATATCCGGGACAGGGAAGGGTTCAGCCCCAGCATTTT	TRBV27	-	TRBD1	TRBJ1-5
CASSQDWWDREPYEQYF	TGTGCCAGCAGCCAAGATTGGTGGGACAGGGAACCCTACGAGCAGTACTTC	TRBV3-1/TRBV3-2	-	TRBD1	TRBJ2-7
CASSPRQSTDTQYF	TGTGCCAGCAGCCCAAGACAGAGCACAGATACGCAGTATTTT	TRBV11-2	-	-	TRBJ2-3
CASSPYRGAQETQYF	TGTGCCAGCAGCCCATACAGGGGAGCTCAAGAGACCCAGTACTTC	TRBV6-6	-	TRBD1	TRBJ2-5
CASSQTDRGKNTEAFF	TGTGCCAGCAGCCAAACGGACAGGGGGAAGAACACTGAAGCTTTCTTT	TRBV3-1/TRBV3-2	-	TRBD1	TRBJ1-1
CATSRVRGPGEETQYF	TGTGCCACCAGCAGAGTTAGGGGGCCCGGCGAAGAGACCCAGTACTTC	TRBV15	-	TRBD1	TRBJ2-5
CASSKRTTLNEQFF	TGTGCCAGTAGTAAAAGGACTACCCTCAATGAGCAGTTCTTC	TRBV19	once	-	TRBJ2-1
CASSLPRTSQNIQYF	TGTGCCAGCAGCTTGCCAAGGACTAGCCAAAACATTCAGTACTTC	TRBV5-5	-	TRBD2	TRBJ2-4
CASSLIYRGAGGNTIYF	TGTGCCAGCAGCTTAATTTATCGGGGGGCCGGTGGAAACACCATATATTTT	TRBV11-2	few	-	TRBJ1-3
CASSSYGTGYNEQFF	TGTGCCAGCAGTTCCTACGGGACAGGGTACAATGAGCAGTTCTTC	TRBV2	once	TRBD1	TRBJ2-1
CASSWDRDSYEQYF	TGTGCCAGCAGCTGGGACAGGGATTCCTACGAGCAGTACTTC	TRBV7-9	once	TRBD1	TRBJ2-7
CASSRGAGNTIYF	TGTGCCAGCAGCCGAGGCGCTGGAAACACCATATATTTT	TRBV14	-	-	TRBJ1-3
CASSPGAYRGTDTQYF	TGTGCCAGCAGTCCAGGGGCCTACAGGGGCACAGATACGCAGTATTTT	TRBV2	-	-	TRBJ2-3
CASSSLRGYEQYF	TGTGCCAGCAGTTCCCTCCGAGGATACGAGCAGTACTTC	TRBV28	-	-	TRBJ2-7
CASSLEKTGGRQPQHF	TGTGCCAGTAGTCTAGAAAAGACAGGGGGAAGACAGCCCCAGCATTTT	TRBV19	-	TRBD1	TRBJ1-5
CASSLAGAAETQYF	TGTGCCAGCAGCTTAGCGGGGGCGGCAGAGACCCAGTACTTC	TRBV7-9	-	-	TRBJ2-5
CASSRSKAKLFF	TGTGCCAGTAGTAGGTCCAAAGCAAAACTGTTTTTT	TRBV19	once	-	TRBJ1-4
CASSYSRLRNYGYTF	TGTGCCAGCAGTTACTCGAGGCTCAGAAACTATGGCTACACCTTC	TRBV6-5	-	-	TRBJ1-2
CASSLEAGVSGEQFF	TGCGCCAGCAGCTTGGAAGCGGGAGTGTCGGGTGAGCAGTTCTTC	TRBV5-1	few	TRBD2	TRBJ2-1
CASSQRTGGNTEAFF	TGTGCCAGCAGCCAAAGGACAGGGGGGAACACTGAAGCTTTCTTT	TRBV14	-	TRBD1	TRBJ1-1